Shown below are 14 T cell receptor beta chains from a single sample sequenced in a study of molecular identifiers for immune sequencing clone quantification. A single record per CDR3 protein comes from TCRdb applying MiXCR to the PCR reads. The sample carries approximately 630,000 distinct CDR3 sequences, about 25% recorded once. Sequenced sample: naive CD8+ T cells from blood, with Jurkat cell RNA spiked in. Subset noted: FACS-sorted CD8+CD4-CCR7+CD45RA+ naive T cells. Every receptor here comes from a human donor in good health. Some libraries in this study had Jurkat cell RNA spiked in.

Note on this clonotype: This could be a read error, since a much larger clone is one nucleotide away. The V call is TRBV5-3, the J call TRBJ2-7; D gene uncertain. TRBV5-3 is labeled an ORF, and its function is uncertain. CDR3 length: 14 residues. This CDR3 is CASSLCRYDYEQYF. CDR3 nucleotide sequence: TGTGCCAGCAGCTTGTGTCGTTACGACTACGAGCAGTACTTC.

This clonotype was observed a few times. V usage is TRBV29-1 and J usage is TRBJ2-7; D remains unclear. Germline V gene data show CDR1 as SQVTM and CDR2 as ANQGSEA. Trimming cost V 4 bases and J 4 bases, with 5 bases left between them. CDR3 length: 10 residues. CDR3 nucleotide sequence: TGCAGCGTTGTCGAATACGAGCAGTACTTC. Its protein product is CSVVEYEQYF.

There are many counts of this clonotype. The chain joins TRBV5-1 to TRBJ2-7, with 9 bases matching TRBD1. CDR3 length: 15 amino acids. J gave up 7 bases and V 4 bases, and 12 bases lay outside the gene matches. Germline values: CDR1 SGHRS, CDR2 YFSETQ. The CDR3 loop reads CASSLTGTGLTEQYF. The CDR3 DNA reads as TGCGCCAGCAGCCTAACCGGGACAGGGCTTACTGAGCAGTACTTC.

The V gene is TRBV19, the J gene TRBJ2-7; either TRBD1 or TRBD2 may supply D (5 bases each). The V gene lost 5 bases and the J gene lost 6 bases, with 17 bases spanning the gap. There are 14 residues in the CDR3. Germline CDR1 is LNHDA and CDR2 is SQIVND (reference sequence). The CDR3 here is CASSSTGTPGEQYF. The CDR3 nucleotides are TGTGCCAGTAGTTCAACCGGGACCCCGGGCGAGCAGTACTTC.

In its sample, this clonotype was seen a few times. CDR3 residues: CASSLPIETSVNEQFF. CDR3 DNA sequence: TGTGCCAGCAGTCTACCAATCGAAACTAGCGTGAATGAGCAGTTCTTC. The chain is built from TRBV28 and TRBJ2-1, with 7 bases identical to TRBD2. J gave up 7 bases and V 5 bases, and 14 bases lay outside the gene matches. This CDR3 spans 16 amino acids. Germline loops: CDR1 MDHEN, CDR2 SYDVKM.

V gene TRBV19 combines with J gene TRBJ2-7; 10 bases agree with TRBD1. From germline, CDR1 is LNHDA and CDR2 SQIVND (reference sequence). Trimming took 5 bases from V and 1 from J; bases not matched to a gene: 5. CDR3 length equals 15 residues. The CDR3 loop reads CASSAGTGVSYEQYF. The CDR3 DNA reads as TGTGCCAGTAGTGCCGGGACAGGGGTATCCTACGAGCAGTACTTC.

Notes on this clonotype: Being one base from a much bigger clone, this may be a read error. The J gene is TRBJ1-6, the V gene TRBV19; 9 bases agree with TRBD1. The CDR3 is 15 amino acids. J gave up 4 bases and V 10 bases, and 8 bases lay outside the gene matches. Germline CDR1 reads LNHDA; CDR2 reads SQIVND (reference sequence). The CDR3 nucleotides are TGTGCCACCCGGGACAGGGCTCGGTATAATTCACCCCTCCACTTT. This sequence encodes CATRDRARYNSPLHF. Full variable domain (rest looked up from reference TRBV19 and TRBJ1-6): DGGITQSPKYLFRKEGQNVTLSCEQNLNHDAMYWYRQDPGQGLRLIYYSQIVNDFQKGDIAEGYSVSREKKESFPLTVTSAQKNPTAFYLCATRDRARYNSPLHFGNGTRLTVT.

This clonotype was counted a few times. The J gene is TRBJ2-7, the V gene TRBV7-6, with 7 bases that match TRBD2. This CDR3 comprises 13 residues. Trimming removed 4 bases from V and 7 bases from J; junction bases left unmatched: 7. Per germline, CDR1 SGHVS and CDR2 FNYEAQ. The CDR3 DNA reads as TGTGCCAGCAGCTCCATGGGGGGGGGAGAGCAGTACTTC. This codes for CASSSMGGGEQYF.

The chain employs TRBV12-3 or TRBV12-4 and TRBJ2-1, with TRBD2 matching 8 bases. The CDR3 length is 16 residues. With V trimmed by 5 bases and J by 7 bases, 13 bases remained unmatched. The CDR3 sequence is CASSPMIAGSNNEQFF. For the CDR3, the DNA is TGTGCCAGCAGTCCGATGATAGCGGGATCGAATAATGAGCAGTTCTTC.

This clonotype occurred many times. The V call is TRBV6-6, the J call TRBJ2-6; TRBD1 aligns across 9 bases. Germline V gene lookup returns CDR1 MNHNY and CDR2 SVGAGI (reference sequence). V was pared by 6 bases and J by 6 bases, with 12 bases of the junction left unmatched. CDR3 length: 17 residues. The chain's CDR3 is CASRQGTGNILANVLTF. The CDR3 DNA is TGTGCCAGCAGGCAAGGGACAGGGAATATTTTGGCCAACGTCCTGACTTTC.

This clonotype was recorded once. The chain is built from TRBV7-8 and TRBJ2-7, with a tentative D call TRBD2 (5 bases). Looked up from germline, CDR1 is SGHVS and CDR2 is FQNEAQ. This CDR3 is built from 17 residues. The V gene lost 1 base and the J gene lost 3 bases, with 19 bases spanning the gap. CDR3 sequence: CASSLGTLAEGNYEQYF. The CDR3 DNA reads TGTGCCAGCAGCTTAGGGACCCTAGCTGAAGGCAACTACGAGCAGTACTTC. Full variable domain (remainder filled in from reference TRBV7-8 and TRBJ2-7): GAGVSQSPRYKVAKRGQDVALRCDPISGHVSLFWYQQALGQGPEFLTYFQNEAQLDKSGLPSDRFFAERPEGSVSTLKIQRTQQEDSAVYLCASSLGTLAEGNYEQYFGPGTRLTVT.

The sample holds a few counts of this clonotype. The V call is TRBV28, the J call TRBJ2-1; 7 positions agree with TRBD1. The germline CDR1 and CDR2 sequences are MDHEN and SYDVKM. Trimming took 6 bases from V and 0 from J; bases not matched to a gene: 14. This CDR3 is 18 amino acids long. The CDR3 sequence is CASSPGTVIPSSYNEQFF. The CDR3 DNA reads TGTGCCAGCAGCCCCGGGACAGTAATCCCCAGCTCCTACAATGAGCAGTTCTTC.

V gene TRBV5-1 combines with J gene TRBJ2-7; D may be TRBD1 or TRBD2 (5 bases each). Per the germline V gene, CDR1 is SGHRS and CDR2 is YFSETQ. V lost 5 bases and J lost 7, with 22 bases in between. This CDR3 region has 15 residues. As DNA, the CDR3 is TGCGCCAGCAGTTATGCCGGGACCGCACCCGGAGAGCAGTACTTC. Translated, it gives CASSYAGTAPGEQYF.

The chain employs TRBV5-1 and TRBJ1-1, with D perhaps matching TRBD1 (6 bases). CDR3 length: 15 amino acids. The germline gives CDR1 SGHRS, CDR2 YFSETQ. V was cut by 3 bases and J by 4 bases, with 16 bases left in between. The CDR3 DNA follows: TGCGCCAGCAGCTACGCCACAGGGCGGGGCACTGAAGCTTTCTTT. It encodes CASSYATGRGTEAFF.